The rows below give T cell receptor beta chains drawn from one sample of a study of blood T cells in healthy people across ages. TCRdb called the 5' RACE reads again in MiXCR, with one record for every CDR3 protein. The sample holds 550,000 to 600,000 distinct CDR3 sequences, roughly 48% seen once. The sequenced sample consisted of blood. These receptors came from an elderly man in good health. CDR3s include the opening cysteine and the closing phenylalanine or tryptophan. The D gene is left open where the match is weak. The listing skips clone size in some rows; elsewhere it reads once, few, many or a size class.

J gene,D gene,V gene,clone size,CDR3 protein,CDR3 DNA
TRBJ2-3,-,TRBV7-2,-,CASSLGVPSTDTQYF,TGTGCCAGCAGCTTAGGGGTTCCCAGCACAGATACGCAGTATTTT
TRBJ2-4,-,TRBV20-1,few,CSAGGQLAKNIQYF,TGCAGTGCTGGTGGACAGTTAGCCAAAAACATTCAGTACTTC
TRBJ2-1,TRBD2,TRBV27,-,CASSPRLAGGEQFF,TGTGCCAGCAGTCCACGACTAGCGGGAGGTGAGCAGTTCTTC
TRBJ2-5,TRBD1,TRBV29-1,once,CSVDPTGGKTQYF,TGCAGCGTTGACCCGACAGGGGGGAAGACCCAGTACTTC
TRBJ2-3,TRBD2,TRBV7-2,few,CASSSWTSGVRNTQYF,TGTGCCAGCAGCTCTTGGACTAGCGGGGTACGCAATACGCAGTATTTT
TRBJ2-5,TRBD1,TRBV10-3,-,CAISEPDRGKETQYF,TGTGCCATCAGTGAGCCGGACAGGGGCAAGGAGACCCAGTACTTC
TRBJ1-5,-,TRBV10-3,-,CAISERPGDQPQHF,TGTGCCATCAGTGAGCGGCCAGGGGATCAGCCCCAGCATTTT
TRBJ2-3,TRBD2,TRBV5-5,-,CASSLVREWTDTQYF,TGTGCCAGCAGCTTGGTGCGGGAGTGGACAGATACGCAGTATTTT
TRBJ2-2,-,TRBV6-1,many,CASSRYERLENTGELFF,TGTGCCAGCAGCCGTTACGAACGACTGGAGAACACCGGGGAGCTGTTTTTT
TRBJ2-5,-,TRBV6-5,many,CASSPVNQETQYF,TGTGCCAGCAGTCCCGTTAACCAAGAGACCCAGTACTTC
TRBJ2-3,-,TRBV29-1,-,CSVGGVGLTDTQYF,TGCAGCGTTGGAGGCGTCGGGCTCACAGATACGCAGTATTTT
TRBJ2-2,TRBD1,TRBV24-1,once,CATSDGDRGDTGELFF,TGTGCCACCAGTGATGGAGACAGGGGCGACACCGGGGAGCTGTTTTTT
TRBJ1-1,-,TRBV4-3,-,CASSPRNSGTEAFF,TGCGCCAGCAGCCCCCGGAATAGTGGAACTGAAGCTTTCTTT
TRBJ2-1,TRBD2,TRBV2,few,CASTTLAGLGNEQFF,TGTGCCAGCACGACACTAGCGGGACTCGGCAATGAGCAGTTCTTC
TRBJ2-2,-,TRBV27,-,CASSFLVSGTGELFF,TGTGCCAGCAGTTTCTTAGTATCCGGCACCGGGGAGCTGTTTTTT
TRBJ2-7,TRBD1,TRBV3-1,few,CASSQPGTGNYEQYF,TGTGCCAGCAGCCAGCCCGGGACAGGTAACTACGAGCAGTACTTC
TRBJ2-1,-,TRBV20-1,few,CSARPARAAYNEQFF,TGCAGTGCTAGACCCGCCAGAGCTGCCTACAATGAGCAGTTCTTC
TRBJ2-1,-,TRBV9,-,CASSVATRGSYNEQFF,TGTGCCAGCAGCGTAGCTACGAGGGGCTCCTACAATGAGCAGTTCTTC
TRBJ1-5,-,TRBV18,-,CASSPPGMINQPQHF,TGTGCCAGCTCACCTCCCGGTATGATAAATCAGCCCCAGCATTTT
TRBJ2-5,-,TRBV13,few,CASSLEQGTLETQYF,TGTGCCAGCAGCTTAGAACAGGGTACCTTGGAGACCCAGTACTTC
TRBJ2-1,TRBD2,TRBV5-1,once,CASSLYLVGTSGSCNEQFF,TGCGCCAGCAGCTTGTATTTAGTGGGGACTAGCGGGAGTTGCAATGAGCAGTTCTTC
TRBJ2-5,TRBD2,TRBV6-5,many,CASSRGLAGRSETQYF,TGTGCCAGCAGTAGGGGACTAGCGGGGAGATCCGAGACCCAGTACTTC
TRBJ2-5,-,TRBV10-3,-,CAISFRPSQQETQYF,TGTGCCATCAGTTTTAGACCGTCCCAACAAGAGACCCAGTACTTC
TRBJ2-7,TRBD2,TRBV12-3/TRBV12-4,-,CASREGLAGNEQYF,TGTGCCAGCAGGGAGGGACTAGCAGGGAATGAGCAGTACTTC
TRBJ1-1,-,TRBV30,-,CAWSLRPEAFF,TGTGCCTGGAGTCTAAGACCGGAGGCTTTCTTT
TRBJ2-7,TRBD2,TRBV4-1,-,CASSQGLAGPLGDEQYF,TGCGCCAGCAGCCAAGGACTAGCGGGACCGCTGGGGGACGAGCAGTACTTC
TRBJ2-1,TRBD1,TRBV20-1,few,CSARGQGVYNEQFF,TGCAGTGCTAGGGGACAGGGAGTCTACAATGAGCAGTTCTTC
TRBJ2-1,-,TRBV18,few,CASSEGIGGYNEQFF,TGTGCCAGCTCGGAAGGGATTGGGGGTTACAATGAGCAGTTCTTC
TRBJ2-7,TRBD1,TRBV5-1,few,CASRTDGTGGFEQYF,TGCGCCAGCAGGACGGATGGGACAGGGGGTTTCGAGCAGTACTTC
TRBJ2-5,-,TRBV6-6,many,CATSLEGRGVETQYF,TGTGCCACTTCCCTCGAAGGGCGGGGAGTGGAGACCCAGTACTTC
TRBJ1-2,-,TRBV7-2,few,CASSLVQQIFYGYTF,TGTGCCAGCAGCTTAGTCCAGCAGATCTTCTATGGCTACACCTTC
TRBJ2-2,-,TRBV5-1,-,CASSLEANGELFF,TGCGCCAGCAGCTTGGAGGCTAACGGGGAGCTGTTTTTT
TRBJ2-5,TRBD1,TRBV4-2,few,CASSFGQGGETQYF,TGTGCCAGCAGCTTCGGACAGGGCGGCGAGACCCAGTACTTC
TRBJ2-3,-,TRBV7-9,-,CASSKLVGDTDTQYF,TGTGCCAGCAGCAAACTAGTGGGGGACACAGATACGCAGTATTTT
TRBJ2-3,TRBD1,TRBV20-1,few,CSAPRQGVTDTQYF,TGCAGTGCTCCCCGACAGGGCGTCACAGATACGCAGTATTTT
TRBJ2-5,TRBD1,TRBV29-1,many,CSEKQGAGETQYF,TGCAGCGAGAAGCAGGGGGCCGGGGAGACCCAGTACTTC
TRBJ2-5,TRBD2,TRBV3-1,-,CASSRSTSGHRYF,TGTGCCAGCAGCCGAAGCACTAGCGGCCATCGGTACTTC
TRBJ2-1,-,TRBV15,-,CATSRALASYNGQFF,TGTGCCACCAGCAGAGCCCTAGCTTCCTACAATGGGCAGTTCTTC
TRBJ2-7,-,TRBV7-2,many,CASSLGRGIYEQYF,TGTGCCAGCAGCTTAGGGCGGGGTATCTACGAGCAGTACTTC
TRBJ2-5,-,TRBV5-1,-,CASSSAASTGLQETQYF,TGCGCCAGCAGCTCCGCCGCCTCTACAGGGTTACAAGAGACCCAGTACTTC
TRBJ2-1,-,TRBV5-1,-,CASSRGTAQETQFF,TGCGCCAGCAGCCGCGGGACGGCACAAGAGACCCAGTTCTTC
TRBJ2-3,TRBD2,TRBV7-9,many,CASSLTSVTDTQYF,TGTGCCAGCAGCTTGACTAGCGTCACAGATACGCAGTATTTT